This TCR beta chain was obtained from a study of technical replicates of blood from several donors. Repertoires were generated with immunoSEQ multiplex PCR, while TCRdb's copy carries only in-frame clones and drops some. Of over 50,000 clones listed, approximately 84% were seen once; the top ten hold 5.1%. The junction had 7 bases not matched to a gene; V was cut back by 4 bases and J by 4 bases. The CDR3 sequence is 17 residues long. Germline CDR1 is KGHSH and CDR2 is LQKENI. This receptor was taken from a human donor in good health. Some clones in this sample may be carry-over from other donors' samples. This sequence joins TRBV18 and TRBJ2-7; 16 nucleotides align to TRBD2. The sequencing input was PBMCs. The CDR3 here is CASSRGTSGRARYEQYF. CDR3 coding DNA: TGTGCCAGCTCACGGGGGACTAGCGGGAGGGCCCGGTACGAGCAGTACTTC.